Following are 24 T cell receptor beta chains from one sample sequenced in a study of T cells in Graves' hyperthyroidism and ophthalmopathy. The investigators amplified TCR beta CDR3 regions from RNA transcripts. TCR CDR3 regions were first amplified by RT-PCR with HTBI primers. TCRdb reanalysed the multiplex PCR reads using MiXCR and keeps one entry per CDR3 protein. The data show under 400,000 distinct CDR3 sequences, 15% to 20% seen once. The sequencing sample was made of blood. The receptors were sampled from a woman aged 40 to 50 with Graves' ophthalmopathy.

The sample holds many counts of this clonotype. V gene TRBV5-1 combines with J gene TRBJ2-2, with 11 bases identical to TRBD2. CDR1 and CDR2 from the germline V gene are SGHRS and YFSETQ. The J segment lost 0 bases and the V segment lost 3 bases, leaving 4 bases of the junction unmatched. The CDR3 length is 17 residues. CDR3 in DNA: TGCGCCAGCAGCTGGGGACTAGCGGTCGCGAACACCGGGGAGCTGTTTTTT. This encodes CASSWGLAVANTGELFF.

Many counts were recorded for this clonotype. The genes are TRBV7-9 and TRBJ2-7; maybe TRBD2 (6 bases). V was clipped by 2 bases and J by 0 bases, with 8 bases between them. The CDR3 consists of 14 residues. Germline CDR1 reads SEHNR; CDR2 reads FQNEAQ (reference sequence). The CDR3 DNA reads as TGTGCCAGCAGCTTAAGGGAGGCCTCCTACGAGCAGTACTTC. It encodes CASSLREASYEQYF.

This clonotype was observed many times. This chain links TRBV27 with TRBJ2-7, with 7 bases lining up with TRBD1. This CDR3 region has 13 residues. CDR1 is MNHEY, CDR2 SMNVEV, per germline (reference sequence). J lost 3 bases, V lost 8 bases, and 7 bases had no gene match. The CDR3 sequence: CASQVTGSYEQYF. The CDR3 nucleotides are TGTGCCAGCCAGGTGACAGGGAGCTACGAGCAGTACTTC.

This clonotype was counted many times. The chain uses TRBV7-2 and TRBJ2-2, with 10 bases fitting TRBD1. Trimming took 4 bases from V and 3 from J; bases not matched to a gene: 2. CDR1 SGHTA and CDR2 FQGNSA come from the germline V gene. The CDR3 has 15 amino acids. The CDR3 region has the DNA TGTGCCAGCAGCTCTGGACAGGGGGACACCGGGGAGCTGTTTTTT. It encodes CASSSGQGDTGELFF.

This clonotype was counted at least ten times. J is TRBJ1-1 and V is TRBV11-2; 11 positions match TRBD1. J was trimmed by 3 bases and V by 5 bases; bases with no gene match: 5. The germline V gene has CDR1 SGHAT and CDR2 FQNNGV. The CDR3 extends over 15 amino acids. The CDR3 spells CASSRGTGGDTEAFF. CDR3 in DNA: TGTGCCAGCAGCCGGGGGACAGGGGGAGACACTGAAGCTTTCTTT.

This clonotype was counted ten times or more. The chain combines TRBV7-2 with TRBJ1-5, with D possibly being TRBD1 (5 bases). Trimming shortened V by 5 bases and J by 10 bases, and 18 bases separated the two germline ends. CDR1 is SGHTA and CDR2 is FQGNSA in the germline V gene. The CDR3 runs 14 residues. CDR3 region: CASSPGITGFPQHF. CDR3 in DNA: TGTGCCAGCAGCCCCGGAATCACAGGTTTCCCCCAGCATTTT.

At least ten counts were recorded for this clonotype. The chain has TRBV11-2 and TRBJ2-7, with TRBD1 matching 8 bases. The CDR3 contains 15 residues. The germline V gene has CDR1 SGHAT and CDR2 FQNNGV. The V and J ends lost 1 base and 4 bases, in that order; junction bases with no gene match: 6. CDR3 in amino acids: CASSLVRTGKYEQYF. The CDR3 DNA reads TGTGCCAGCAGCTTAGTGCGGACAGGGAAATACGAGCAGTACTTC.

This clonotype was detected ten times or more. The genes are TRBV2 and TRBJ1-6, with D tentatively TRBD1 (5 bases). Trimming shortened V by 6 bases and J by 8 bases, and 11 bases separated the two germline ends. The CDR3 runs 13 residues. Per germline, CDR1 SNHLY and CDR2 FYNNEI. CDR3 DNA sequence: TGTGCCAGCAGCCGAACACAGGATTCACCCCTCCACTTT. This sequence encodes CASSRTQDSPLHF.

This clonotype has a count of ten or more. V is TRBV7-8 and J is TRBJ1-5; D uncertain. V was shortened by 2 bases and J by 4 bases, with 15 bases between the two germline ends. Germline V lookup: CDR1 SGHVS, CDR2 FQNEAQ. The CDR3 length is 16 residues. The CDR3 bases are TGTGCCAGCAGCTTATGGCAACAGCCATTGAATCAGCCCCAGCATTTT. It translates to CASSLWQQPLNQPQHF.

This clonotype was counted at least ten times. V usage is TRBV9 and J usage is TRBJ2-7; D may be TRBD1 or TRBD2 (7 bases each). The germline V gene encodes CDR1 SGDLS and CDR2 YYNGEE. CDR3 length equals 15 residues. Trimming cost V 3 bases and J 4 bases, with 17 bases left between them. Written as DNA, the CDR3 is TGTGCCAGCAGCGCCGGGGAGGGGGCAACTTACGAGCAGTACTTC. Protein product: CASSAGEGATYEQYF.

Comment on this clonotype: The junction departs from the called germline gene at one end, perhaps through a read error. The chain uses TRBV6-2 or TRBV6-3 and TRBJ2-7, with TRBD2 identical over 7 bases. The CDR3 is made up of 14 amino acids. Germline values: CDR1 MNHEY, CDR2 SVGEGT. CDR3 nucleotide sequence: TGTGCCAGCAGTTACGCGACTAGCTTGTACGAGCAGTCCTTC. Translation: CASSYATSLYEQSF.

This clonotype was observed at least ten times. V gene TRBV12-5 combines with J gene TRBJ1-2; D is undetermined. The CDR3 consists of 14 residues. Germline lookup yields CDR1 LGHNT and CDR2 FRNRAP. The germline V and J ends were trimmed by 1 base and 4 bases, with 10 bases remaining between them. Written as DNA, the CDR3 is TGTGCTAGTGGTTTGGGCCCTAAACCCTATGGCTACACCTTC. It specifies CASGLGPKPYGYTF.

This clonotype was seen repeatedly, ten times or more. The rearrangement joins TRBV20-1 to TRBJ1-1; unclear D gene. The CDR3 spans 14 residues. Deletions cut 3 bases from V and 1 base from J, with 12 bases between. The germline V gene encodes CDR1 DFQATT and CDR2 SNEGSKA (reference sequence). DNA for the CDR3: TGCAGTGCTAGTGCAGCGACGCAGAACACTGAAGCTTTCTTT. This gives the protein CSASAATQNTEAFF.

This clonotype was recorded many times. The chain is built from TRBV30 and TRBJ2-2, with TRBD2 matching over 9 bases. After removal of 1 base from V and 3 bases from J, the junction contained 9 bases not matched to a gene. CDR1 and CDR2 (germline): GTSNPN, SVGIG (reference sequence). CDR3 length equals 17 residues. The CDR3 sequence: CAWSEGVAGDDTGELFF. The CDR3, as DNA: TGTGCCTGGAGTGAGGGTGTAGCGGGAGATGACACCGGGGAGCTGTTTTTT.

Ten or more counts support this clonotype. V and J are TRBV6-2 or TRBV6-3 and TRBJ2-5; maybe TRBD2 (6 bases). The CDR3 totals 15 residues. Germline V CDR1 and CDR2: MNHEY, SVGEGT. Trimming took off 2 bases at V and 5 bases at J, with 15 bases between the two ends. Written as DNA, the CDR3 is TGTGCCAGCAGTTACGGTAGGAGGGAGTGGGAGACCCAGTACTTC. Its translation is CASSYGRREWETQYF.

This clonotype was counted at least ten times. This chain connects TRBV10-2 to TRBJ1-5; D might be TRBD1 (5 bases). CDR1 WSHSY and CDR2 SAAADI come from the germline V gene. The CDR3 has 15 residues. V shed 1 base and J shed 4 bases, with 11 bases lying between them. CDR3 DNA: TGCGCCAGCAGTGAGTATGCAGGGTTGAATCAGCCCCAGCATTTT. The encoded protein is CASSEYAGLNQPQHF.

The rearrangement uses TRBV6-1 and TRBJ2-5, with 7 bases lining up with TRBD2. The CDR3 runs to 14 residues. V shed 7 bases, J shed 1 base, and the junction held 6 bases outside the gene matches. Germline CDR1 MNHNS, CDR2 SASEGT. CDR3 protein: CASKVGLLQETQYF. As DNA, the CDR3 is TGTGCCAGCAAAGTGGGACTACTCCAAGAGACCCAGTACTTC.

V and J are TRBV2 and TRBJ2-5; no clear D. CDR1 is SNHLY and CDR2 is FYNNEI in the germline V gene. Trimming pared 3 bases from V and 9 bases from J, leaving 5 bases between. This CDR3 contains 10 residues. The CDR3 loop is CASSDGPQYF. The DNA of the CDR3 is TGTGCCAGCAGTGACGGACCCCAGTACTTC.

This clonotype was seen ten or more times. The CDR3, as DNA: TGTGCCAGCGGGCCGCAGGATCAGCCCCAGCATTTT. This sequence encodes CASGPQDQPQHF. The rearrangement joins TRBV10-3 to TRBJ1-5; D unclear. CDR1 ENHRY and CDR2 SYGVKD come from the germline V gene. This CDR3 has 12 residues. V dropped 10 bases and J dropped 5 bases, with 12 bases sitting between them.

This clonotype was counted ten times or more. The chain combines TRBV6-1 with TRBJ2-5; TRBD2 matches at 11 bases. The CDR3 totals 14 residues. The V segment lost 6 bases and the J segment 5 bases; nucleotides outside the gene matches: 5. The V gene's germline CDR1 is MNHNS and CDR2 SASEGT. The CDR3 DNA sequence: TGTGCCAGCAGGGCTCTAGCGGGAGGTGAGACCCAGTACTTC. Residues: CASRALAGGETQYF.

Ten or more counts support this clonotype. The gene calls are TRBV5-1 and TRBJ1-1; D unresolved. The germline gives CDR1 SGHRS, CDR2 YFSETQ. The CDR3 has 14 residues. V lost 2 bases and J 0 bases, leaving 8 bases between the germline ends. The CDR3 DNA reads as TGCGCCAGCAGCTTTAGGCAGTTGAACACTGAAGCTTTCTTT. Protein: CASSFRQLNTEAFF.

This clonotype was recorded at least ten times. V and J are TRBV4-2 and TRBJ1-5; D is unclear. CDR1 and CDR2 (germline): LGHNA, YNFKEQ. The CDR3 length is 14 residues. V lost 1 base, J lost 4 bases, and 8 bases lay in between. This CDR3 reads CASSQGRWNQPQHF. The DNA for the CDR3 is TGTGCCAGCAGCCAAGGGAGGTGGAATCAGCCCCAGCATTTT.

This clonotype was counted ten times or more. CDR3 in amino acids: CASSESSENPYGYTF. The CDR3 DNA follows: TGTGCCAGCAGTGAATCTTCTGAGAATCCCTATGGCTACACCTTC. The genes are TRBV6-1 and TRBJ1-2; no reliable D call. The CDR3 is 15 residues long. CDR1 is MNHNS and CDR2 is SASEGT in the germline V gene. With 2 bases removed from V and 4 bases from J, the gap between germline ends came to 14 bases.

This clonotype was observed many times. The gene calls are TRBV20-1 and TRBJ1-5; 8 bases align to TRBD1. Per the germline V gene, CDR1 is DFQATT and CDR2 is SNEGSKA (reference sequence). V shed 3 bases and J 5 bases; nucleotides not matched to a gene: 9. The CDR3 length is 15 residues. The CDR3 spells CSASSGQVGHQPQHF. Written as DNA, the CDR3 is TGCAGTGCTAGCTCGGGACAGGTGGGTCATCAGCCCCAGCATTTT.